The subject of this entry is one T cell receptor (beta chain). This entry is derived from a study of blood T cell repertoires in COVID-19. Turning to the study itself: Samples taken during acute and convalescent COVID-19 were collected in the United States, Italy and Spain. In each case, the material was cDNA or gDNA derived from T cells, B-cell-depleted T cells, or PBMCs.

The authors' processing: Using reference gene primer amplification, nucleated cell counts were estimated. Libraries were prepared by immunoSEQ multiplex PCR; TCRdb keeps only in-frame clonotypes and omits some of them. V, J and clone size were drawn from that table, and D and trimming were deduced from the DNA. The sample includes 150,000 to 200,000 clones, 60% to 80% of them seen just once. The sequence was obtained from a man aged 60 to 75 with active or convalescent COVID-19. Sequencing used peripheral blood.

The CDR3 spells CASSFGESGNTIYF. The CDR3 region has the DNA TGTGCCAGCAGCTTTGGGGAGTCTGGAAACACCATATATTTT. This chain joins TRBV7-8 and TRBJ1-3; D is unclear. The CDR3 covers 14 residues. Looked up from germline, CDR1 is SGHVS and CDR2 is FQNEAQ. Trimming removed 3 bases from V and 1 base from J, with 7 bases in between.